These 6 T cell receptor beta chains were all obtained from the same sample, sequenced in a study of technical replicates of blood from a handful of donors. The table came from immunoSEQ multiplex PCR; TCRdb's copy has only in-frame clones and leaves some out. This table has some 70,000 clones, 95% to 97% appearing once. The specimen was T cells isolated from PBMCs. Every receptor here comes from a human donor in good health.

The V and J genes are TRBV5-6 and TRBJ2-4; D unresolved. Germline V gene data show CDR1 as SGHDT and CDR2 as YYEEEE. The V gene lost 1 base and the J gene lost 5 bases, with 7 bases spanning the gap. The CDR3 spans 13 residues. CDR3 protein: CASSLLRENIQYF. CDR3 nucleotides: TGTGCCAGCAGCTTGTTACGCGAAAACATTCAGTACTTC.

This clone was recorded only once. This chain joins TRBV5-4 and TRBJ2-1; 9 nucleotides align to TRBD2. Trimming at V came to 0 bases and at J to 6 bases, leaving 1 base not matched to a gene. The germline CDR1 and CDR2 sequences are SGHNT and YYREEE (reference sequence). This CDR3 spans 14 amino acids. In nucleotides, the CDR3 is TGTGCCAGCAGCTTGGGCGGGGGGGTCAATGAGCAGTTCTTC. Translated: CASSLGGGVNEQFF.

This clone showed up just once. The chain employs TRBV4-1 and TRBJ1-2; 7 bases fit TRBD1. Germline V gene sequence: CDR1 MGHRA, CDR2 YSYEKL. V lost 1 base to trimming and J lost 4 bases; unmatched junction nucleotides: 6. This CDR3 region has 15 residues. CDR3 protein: CASSQGGGSFYGYTF. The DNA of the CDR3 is TGCGCCAGCAGCCAAGGAGGGGGCTCCTTCTATGGCTACACCTTC.

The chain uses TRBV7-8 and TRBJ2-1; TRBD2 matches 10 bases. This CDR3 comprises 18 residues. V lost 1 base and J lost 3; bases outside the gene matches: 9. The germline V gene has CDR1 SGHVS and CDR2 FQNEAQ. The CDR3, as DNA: TGTGCCAGCAGCTTAGGGCTAGCGGGGGCAAGGGGCTACAATGAGCAGTTCTTC. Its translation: CASSLGLAGARGYNEQFF.

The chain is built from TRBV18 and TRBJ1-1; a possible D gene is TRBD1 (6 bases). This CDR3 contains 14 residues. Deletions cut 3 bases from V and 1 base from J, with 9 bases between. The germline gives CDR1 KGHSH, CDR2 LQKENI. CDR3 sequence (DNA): TGTGCCAGCTCACCTAGGGACACGAACACTGAAGCTTTCTTT. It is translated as CASSPRDTNTEAFF.

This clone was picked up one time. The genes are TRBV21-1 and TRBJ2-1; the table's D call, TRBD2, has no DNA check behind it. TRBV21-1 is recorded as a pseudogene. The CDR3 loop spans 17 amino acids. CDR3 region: CASSAWTSGRCNNEQFF. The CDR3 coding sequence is TGTGCCAGCAGCGCTTGGACTAGCGGGAGGTGCAACAATGAGCAGTTCTTC.